This TCR beta chain was documented in a study of technical replicates of blood from a few donors. The CDR3 length is 16 residues. Germline V gene sequence: CDR1 SGHVS, CDR2 FQNEAQ. The germline V and J ends were trimmed by 1 base and 1 base, with 13 bases remaining between them. Method: immunoSEQ multiplex PCR; TCRdb's copy keeps in-frame clones and lacks some. The repertoire holds around 69,000 clones, with around 85% as singletons. The sequence was collected from a human donor in good health. Some clones in this sample may be carry-over from other donors' samples. The sample consisted of PBMCs. V is TRBV7-8 and J is TRBJ2-5, with D maybe TRBD1 (6 bases). The CDR3 protein is CASSLGWGRSQETQYF. The CDR3 nucleotides are TGTGCCAGCAGCTTAGGTTGGGGGCGCTCCCAAGAGACCCAGTACTTC.